This entry concerns a single TCR beta chain. Profiling relied on immunoSEQ multiplex PCR, and the TCRdb table lists in-frame clones only, not all of them. The sample holds almost 250,000 clones, approximately 90% seen once. The sample is drawn from a study of blood T cell repertoires in COVID-19. This clonotype originated in a woman in her thirties who had recovered from COVID-19. Sequencing was done on a sample of PBMCs or T cells enriched from blood (not recorded which).

The CDR3 DNA reads as TGTGCCAGCAGTGATAATCCAGGGGCGAGCAATCAGCCCCAGCATTTT. Encoded protein: CASSDNPGASNQPQHF. The J gene is TRBJ1-5, the V gene TRBV2; weak D call: TRBD1 (6 bases). Trimming took 3 bases from V and 1 from J, leaving 13 bases between them. Germline V gene lookup returns CDR1 SNHLY and CDR2 FYNNEI. CDR3 length: 16 residues. The full variable domain, completed using reference TRBV2 and TRBJ1-5, is EPEVTQTPSHQVTQMGQEVILRCVPISNHLYFYWYRQILGQKVEFLVSFYNNEISEKSEIFDDQFSVERPDGSNFTLKIRSTKLEDSAMYFCASSDNPGASNQPQHFGDGTRLSIL.